This T cell receptor (beta chain) was obtained from a study of cytomegalovirus exposure and HLA in healthy donors. Primers for the PCR totalled 60 Vbeta and 13 Jbeta. TCRdb keeps only in-frame clones here, not all; method: immunoSEQ multiplex PCR. The profile shows about 55,000 clones, about three quarters of them singletons. Findings and caveats of the study: CMV antigen specificity was confirmed in vitro for three CMV-associated chains. High specificity and sensitivity for cytomegalovirus status were reported for the classifier. Most of the TCR beta V segments (in an earlier analysis) were productive either about 87% or about 30% of the time.

Trimming took 6 bases from V and 6 from J; bases not matched to a gene: 10. Germline V gene data show CDR1 as MDHEN and CDR2 as SYDVKM. This CDR3 is built from 14 residues. A remark on this clone: As yet, its antigen is unknown.

The receptor comes from a female donor in good health and CMV-seronegative. The J gene is TRBJ1-2, the V gene TRBV28; 7 bases match TRBD1. The sequenced material came from PBMCs. The CDR3 loop is CASRVTGDWDGYTF. CDR3 bases: TGTGCCAGCAGGGTAACAGGGGATTGGGATGGCTACACCTTC.